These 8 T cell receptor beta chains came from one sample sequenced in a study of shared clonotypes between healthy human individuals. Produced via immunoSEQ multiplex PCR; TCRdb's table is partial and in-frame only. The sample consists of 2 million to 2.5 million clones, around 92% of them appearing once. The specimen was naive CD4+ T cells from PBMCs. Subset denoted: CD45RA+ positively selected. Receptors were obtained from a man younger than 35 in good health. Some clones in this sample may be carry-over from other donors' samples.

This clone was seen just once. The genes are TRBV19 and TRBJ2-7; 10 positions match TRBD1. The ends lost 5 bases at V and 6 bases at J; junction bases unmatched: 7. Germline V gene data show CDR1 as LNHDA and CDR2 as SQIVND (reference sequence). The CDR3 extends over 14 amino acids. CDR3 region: CASSPGTGVGEQYF. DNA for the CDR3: TGTGCCAGTAGTCCAGGGACAGGGGTCGGCGAGCAGTACTTC.

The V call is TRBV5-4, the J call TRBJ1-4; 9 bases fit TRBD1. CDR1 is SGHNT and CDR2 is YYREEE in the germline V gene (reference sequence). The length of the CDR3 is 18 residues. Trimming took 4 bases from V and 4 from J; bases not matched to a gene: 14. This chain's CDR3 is CASSRTGTGSFGNEKLFF. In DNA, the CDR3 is TGTGCCAGCAGCAGGACCGGGACAGGGAGTTTCGGTAATGAAAAACTGTTTTTT.

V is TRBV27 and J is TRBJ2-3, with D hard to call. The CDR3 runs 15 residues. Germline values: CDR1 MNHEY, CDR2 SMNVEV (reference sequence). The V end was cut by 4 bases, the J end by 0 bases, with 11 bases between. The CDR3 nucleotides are TGTGCCAGCAGTTCCTTCGGTACTAGCACAGATACGCAGTATTTT. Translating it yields CASSSFGTSTDTQYF.

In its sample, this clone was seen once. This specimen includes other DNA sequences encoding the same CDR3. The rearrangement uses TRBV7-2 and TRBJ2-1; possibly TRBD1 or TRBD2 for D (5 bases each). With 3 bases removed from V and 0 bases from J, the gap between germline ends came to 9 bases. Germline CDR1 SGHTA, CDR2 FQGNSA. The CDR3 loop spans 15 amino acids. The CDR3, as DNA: TGTGCCAGCAGCTTGGGGGAGTCCTCCTACAATGAGCAGTTCTTC. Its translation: CASSLGESSYNEQFF.

The CDR3 loop reads CASSPQGAAYEQYF. CDR3 sequence (DNA): TGCGCCAGCAGTCCACAGGGGGCAGCCTACGAGCAGTACTTC. The V and J genes are TRBV5-1 and TRBJ2-7; TRBD1 matches at 9 bases. Germline V gene sequence: CDR1 SGHRS, CDR2 YFSETQ. Losses at the gene ends were 5 bases for V and 2 bases for J; bases not matched to a gene: 5. The CDR3 loop spans 14 amino acids.

CDR3 DNA: TGTGCCAGCAGCGTATCCGGGAGCCGGTCTTATGAGCAGTTCTTC. Amino acids: CASSVSGSRSYEQFF. This sequence joins TRBV9 and TRBJ2-1; D is perhaps TRBD2 (6 bases). Deletions cut 1 base from V and 8 bases from J, with 16 bases between. The CDR3 is made up of 15 amino acids. Germline V gene sequence: CDR1 SGDLS, CDR2 YYNGEE.

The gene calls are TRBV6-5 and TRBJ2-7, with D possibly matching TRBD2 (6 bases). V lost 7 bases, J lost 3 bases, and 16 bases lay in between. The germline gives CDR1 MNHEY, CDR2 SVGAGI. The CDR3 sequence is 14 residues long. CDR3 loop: CASKSILGGYEQYF. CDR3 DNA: TGTGCCAGCAAATCGATCCTGGGGGGCTACGAGCAGTACTTC.

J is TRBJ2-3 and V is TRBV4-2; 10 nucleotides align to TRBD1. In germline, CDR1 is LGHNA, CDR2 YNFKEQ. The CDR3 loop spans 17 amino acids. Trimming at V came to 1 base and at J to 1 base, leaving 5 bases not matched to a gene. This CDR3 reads CASSQAWDRGRTDTQYF. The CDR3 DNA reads TGTGCCAGCAGCCAAGCTTGGGACAGGGGCCGCACAGATACGCAGTATTTT.